This T cell receptor (beta chain) was profiled in a study of OX40 agonist ivuxolimab in advanced cancers. The CDR3 consists of 16 residues. Germline assignment: CDR1 SGHDN and CDR2 FVKESK. V dropped 0 bases and J dropped 2; count of bases not matched to a gene: 3. On this clone: Its antigen is unknown.

Some clones are missing from TCRdb's copy, which holds only in-frame ones; the method was immunoSEQ multiplex PCR. The data hold approximately 44,000 clones, with approximately 84% observed a single time. The study, taken as a whole, reports: CD4+ and CD8+ blood T cells expanded clonally by week 6 at 0.1 to 3.0 mg/kg.

The receptor's source is an adult with an advanced solid tumor such as melanoma, head and neck, liver or kidney cancer. The gene calls are TRBV14 and TRBJ2-1, with TRBD1 matching over 8 bases. Sample: CD4+ or CD8+ T cells sorted from blood, taken in a trial of the OX40 agonist ivuxolimab. CDR3 amino acids: CASSQEARGPYNEQFF. The CDR3 nucleotides are TGTGCCAGCAGCCAAGAGGCCAGGGGGCCCTACAATGAGCAGTTCTTC.